Here is one T cell receptor beta chain with its context. The V end was cut by 10 bases, the J end by 3 bases, with 7 bases between. The CDR3 has 10 amino acids. The germline CDR1 and CDR2 sequences are MNHEY and SVGAGI. The source of the sample is a study of blood T cell repertoires in COVID-19. Method: immunoSEQ multiplex PCR; TCRdb's copy keeps in-frame clones and lacks some. The table shows 19,000 or so clones, with almost 85% occurring only once. The clonotype was recovered from an elderly man with acute or convalescent COVID-19. V gene TRBV6-5 combines with J gene TRBJ2-7, with D unresolved. The sample was peripheral blood. The CDR3 DNA reads as TGTGCCACCAGGTACTACGAGCAGTACTTC. Its protein is CATRYYEQYF.